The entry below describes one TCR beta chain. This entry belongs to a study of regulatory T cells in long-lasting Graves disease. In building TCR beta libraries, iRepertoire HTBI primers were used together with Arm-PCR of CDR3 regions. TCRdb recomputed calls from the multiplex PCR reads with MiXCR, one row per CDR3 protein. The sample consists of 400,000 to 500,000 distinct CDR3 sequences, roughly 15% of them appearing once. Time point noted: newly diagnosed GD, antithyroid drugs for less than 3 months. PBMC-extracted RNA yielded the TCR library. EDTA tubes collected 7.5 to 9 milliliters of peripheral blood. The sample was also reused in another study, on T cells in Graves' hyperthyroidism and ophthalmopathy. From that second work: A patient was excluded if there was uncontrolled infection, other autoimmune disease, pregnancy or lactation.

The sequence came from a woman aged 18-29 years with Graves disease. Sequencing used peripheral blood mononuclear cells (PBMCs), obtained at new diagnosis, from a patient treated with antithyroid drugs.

The CDR3 DNA sequence: TGTGCCACTTCACCTGCGGCGGGAGCCGGGACCCAGTACTTC. As protein: CATSPAAGAGTQYF. The V gene is TRBV24-1, the J gene TRBJ2-5; 7 bases map to TRBD2. The CDR3 extends over 14 amino acids. With 10 bases clipped from V and 7 bases from J, the junction kept 14 bases outside the gene matches. Germline V lookup: CDR1 KGHDR, CDR2 SFDVKD.